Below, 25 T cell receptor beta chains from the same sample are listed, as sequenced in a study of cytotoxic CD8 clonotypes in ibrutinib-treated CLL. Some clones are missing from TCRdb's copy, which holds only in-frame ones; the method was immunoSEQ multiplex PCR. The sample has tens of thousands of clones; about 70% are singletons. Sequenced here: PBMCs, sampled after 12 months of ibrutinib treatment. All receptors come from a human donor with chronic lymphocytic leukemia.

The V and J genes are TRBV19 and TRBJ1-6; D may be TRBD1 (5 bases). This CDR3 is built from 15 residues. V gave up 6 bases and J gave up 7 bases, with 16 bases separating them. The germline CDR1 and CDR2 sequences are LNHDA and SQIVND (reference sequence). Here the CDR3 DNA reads TGTGCCAGTAGCAATAGGGGAAGTGGCAATTCACCCCTCCACTTT. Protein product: CASSNRGSGNSPLHF.

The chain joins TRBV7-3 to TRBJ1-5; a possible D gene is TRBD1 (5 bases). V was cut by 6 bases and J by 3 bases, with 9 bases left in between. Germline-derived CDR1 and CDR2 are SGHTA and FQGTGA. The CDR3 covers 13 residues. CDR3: CASSTGPNQPQHF. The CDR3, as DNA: TGTGCCAGCAGTACAGGTCCCAATCAGCCCCAGCATTTT. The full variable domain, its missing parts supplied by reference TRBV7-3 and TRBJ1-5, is GAGVSQTPSNKVTEKGKYVELRCDPISGHTALYWYRQSLGQGPEFLIYFQGTGAADDSGLPNDRFFAVRPEGSVSTLKIQRTERGDSAVYLCASSTGPNQPQHFGDGTRLSIL.

The CDR3 sequence is CASSSRPGQVGGYTF. The DNA for the CDR3 is TGTGCCAGCAGCTCAAGACCGGGACAGGTGGGGGGCTACACCTTC. The rearrangement links TRBV9 to TRBJ1-2; 8 bases agree with TRBD1. The CDR3 runs 15 residues. The J segment lost 8 bases and the V segment lost 4 bases, leaving 13 bases of the junction unmatched. Germline-derived CDR1 and CDR2 are SGDLS and YYNGEE.

DNA for the CDR3: TGTGCCAGCAGTTGGGGGGTGAGGGACGGGAGGAAAAAACTGTTTTTT. It yields the protein CASSWGVRDGRKKLFF. This chain uses TRBV6-5 with TRBJ1-4; tentative D call: TRBD1 (5 bases). The CDR3 sequence is 16 residues long. CDR1 is MNHEY, CDR2 SVGAGI, per germline. Trimming took 4 bases from V and 9 from J, leaving 21 bases between them.

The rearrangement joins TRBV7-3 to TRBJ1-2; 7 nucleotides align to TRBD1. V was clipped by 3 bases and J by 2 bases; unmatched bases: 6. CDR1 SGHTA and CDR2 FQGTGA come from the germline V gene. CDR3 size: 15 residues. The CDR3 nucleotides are TGTGCCAGCAGCTTTGCGACAGGGAGGAACTATGGCTACACCTTC. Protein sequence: CASSFATGRNYGYTF.

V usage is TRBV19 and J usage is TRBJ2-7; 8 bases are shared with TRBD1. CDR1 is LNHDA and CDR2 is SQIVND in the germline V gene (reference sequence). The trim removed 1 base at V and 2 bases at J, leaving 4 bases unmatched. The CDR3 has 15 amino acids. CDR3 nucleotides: TGTGCCAGTAGTATAGGCCCGACAGGGGCCTACGAGCAGTACTTC. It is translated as CASSIGPTGAYEQYF.

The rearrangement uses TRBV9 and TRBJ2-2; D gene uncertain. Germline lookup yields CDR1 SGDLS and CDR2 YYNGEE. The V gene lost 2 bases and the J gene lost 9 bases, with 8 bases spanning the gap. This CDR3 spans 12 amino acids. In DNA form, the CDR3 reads TGTGCCAGCAGCGTCCCCACTCGGGAGCTGTTTTTT. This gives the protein CASSVPTRELFF. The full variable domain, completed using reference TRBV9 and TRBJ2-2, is DSGVTQTPKHLITATGQRVTLRCSPRSGDLSVYWYQQSLDQGLQFLIQYYNGEERAKGNILERFSAQQFPDLHSELNLSSLELGDSALYFCASSVPTRELFFGEGSRLTVL.

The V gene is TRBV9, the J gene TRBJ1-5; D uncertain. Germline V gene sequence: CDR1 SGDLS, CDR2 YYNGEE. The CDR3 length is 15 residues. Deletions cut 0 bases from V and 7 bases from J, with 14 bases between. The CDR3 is CASSVAGQEGQPQHF. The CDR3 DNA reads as TGTGCCAGCAGCGTAGCGGGCCAGGAGGGCCAGCCCCAGCATTTT. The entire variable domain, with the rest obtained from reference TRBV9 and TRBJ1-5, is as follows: DSGVTQTPKHLITATGQRVTLRCSPRSGDLSVYWYQQSLDQGLQFLIQYYNGEERAKGNILERFSAQQFPDLHSELNLSSLELGDSALYFCASSVAGQEGQPQHFGDGTRLSIL.

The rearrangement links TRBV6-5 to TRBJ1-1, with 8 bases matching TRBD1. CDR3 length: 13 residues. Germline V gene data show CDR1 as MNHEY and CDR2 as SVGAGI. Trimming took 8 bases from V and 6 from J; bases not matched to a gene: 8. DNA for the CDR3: TGTGCCAGCCTATCGGACAGGGCTTCTGAAGCTTTCTTT. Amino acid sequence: CASLSDRASEAFF.

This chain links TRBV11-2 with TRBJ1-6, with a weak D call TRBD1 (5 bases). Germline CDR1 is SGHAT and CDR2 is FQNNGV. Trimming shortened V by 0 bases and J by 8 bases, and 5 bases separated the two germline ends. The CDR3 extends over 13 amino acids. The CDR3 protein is CASSLEGDSPLHF. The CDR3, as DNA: TGTGCCAGCAGCTTAGAGGGGGATTCACCCCTCCACTTT.

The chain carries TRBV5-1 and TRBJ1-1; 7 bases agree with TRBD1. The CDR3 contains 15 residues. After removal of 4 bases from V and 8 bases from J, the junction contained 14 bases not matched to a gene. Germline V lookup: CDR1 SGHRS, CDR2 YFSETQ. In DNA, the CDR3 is TGCGCCAGCAGCACGACAGGGTCTCCCGAGAAAGAAGCTTTCTTT. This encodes CASSTTGSPEKEAFF.

CDR3 nucleotides: TGTGCCAGCAGCGATGGGACAGGGCCCTTCGGCTATGGCTACACCTTC. This codes for CASSDGTGPFGYGYTF. V is TRBV9 and J is TRBJ1-2; 9 nucleotides line up with TRBD1. Germline CDR1 is SGDLS and CDR2 is YYNGEE. This CDR3 contains 16 residues. V dropped 3 bases and J dropped 4; count of bases not matched to a gene: 10.

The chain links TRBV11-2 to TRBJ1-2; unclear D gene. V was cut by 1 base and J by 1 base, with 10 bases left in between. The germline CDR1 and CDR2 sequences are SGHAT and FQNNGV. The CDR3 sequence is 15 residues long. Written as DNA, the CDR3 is TGTGCCAGCAGCTTAGCTCGGGGATTTAACTATGGCTACACCTTC. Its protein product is CASSLARGFNYGYTF.

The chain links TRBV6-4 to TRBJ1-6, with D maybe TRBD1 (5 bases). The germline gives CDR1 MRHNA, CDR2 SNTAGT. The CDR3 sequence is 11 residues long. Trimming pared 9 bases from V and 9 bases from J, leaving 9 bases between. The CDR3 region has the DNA TGTGCCAGATTCGGGGGTTCACCCCTCCACTTT. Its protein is CARFGGSPLHF.

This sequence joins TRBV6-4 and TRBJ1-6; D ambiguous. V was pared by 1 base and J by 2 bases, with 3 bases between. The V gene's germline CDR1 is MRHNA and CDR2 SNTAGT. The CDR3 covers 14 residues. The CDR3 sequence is CASSDFPYNSPLHF. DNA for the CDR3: TGTGCCAGCAGTGACTTTCCCTATAATTCACCCCTCCACTTT.

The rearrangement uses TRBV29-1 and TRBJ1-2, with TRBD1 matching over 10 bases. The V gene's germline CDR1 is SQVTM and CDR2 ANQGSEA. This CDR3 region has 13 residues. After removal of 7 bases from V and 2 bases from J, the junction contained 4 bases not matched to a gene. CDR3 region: CSAPGQGNYGYTF. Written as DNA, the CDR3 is TGCAGCGCCCCGGGACAGGGGAACTATGGCTACACCTTC.

Here the CDR3 DNA reads TGTGCCAGCAGCTGGGACGGGTTCACAGATACGCAGTATTTT. Translating it yields CASSWDGFTDTQYF. The J gene is TRBJ2-3, the V gene TRBV7-2; the D gene could be TRBD1 or TRBD2 (5 bases each). From germline, CDR1 is SGHTA and CDR2 FQGNSA. Trimming pared 4 bases from V and 2 bases from J, leaving 10 bases between. This CDR3 has 14 amino acids.

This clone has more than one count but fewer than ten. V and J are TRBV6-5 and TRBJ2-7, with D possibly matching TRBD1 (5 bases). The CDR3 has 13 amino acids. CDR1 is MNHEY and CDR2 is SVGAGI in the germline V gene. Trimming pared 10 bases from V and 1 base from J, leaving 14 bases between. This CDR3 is CATLEAGSYEQYF. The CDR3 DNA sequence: TGTGCCACCCTTGAGGCAGGGTCCTACGAGCAGTACTTC.

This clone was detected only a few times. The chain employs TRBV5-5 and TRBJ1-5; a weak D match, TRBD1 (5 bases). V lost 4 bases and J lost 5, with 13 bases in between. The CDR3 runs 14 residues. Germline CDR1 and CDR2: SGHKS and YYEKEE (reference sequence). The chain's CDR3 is CASSQHQGDQPQHF. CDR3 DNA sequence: TGTGCCAGCAGCCAACATCAGGGCGATCAGCCCCAGCATTTT.

CDR3 bases: TGTGCCAGCAGTTACCCCAATCTAGCCGGCGAGACCCAGTACTTC. Its protein is CASSYPNLAGETQYF. The chain combines TRBV6-6 with TRBJ2-5, with TRBD2 as a possible D gene (5 bases). Trimming stripped 2 bases from V and 5 bases from J, with 15 bases between. From germline, CDR1 is MNHNY and CDR2 SVGAGI (reference sequence). The CDR3 is 15 residues long.

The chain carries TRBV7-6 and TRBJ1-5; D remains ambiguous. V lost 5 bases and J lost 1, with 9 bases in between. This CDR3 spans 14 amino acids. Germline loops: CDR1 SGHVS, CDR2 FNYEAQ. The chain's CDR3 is CASSAGASNQPQHF. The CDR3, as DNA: TGTGCCAGCAGCGCGGGAGCAAGCAATCAGCCCCAGCATTTT.

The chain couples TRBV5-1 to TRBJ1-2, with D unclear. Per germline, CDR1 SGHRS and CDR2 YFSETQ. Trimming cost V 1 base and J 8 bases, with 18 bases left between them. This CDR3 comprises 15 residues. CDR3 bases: TGCGCCAGCAGCTTGTCGGTTTCAGCGACCATGGGCTACACCTTC. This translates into CASSLSVSATMGYTF.

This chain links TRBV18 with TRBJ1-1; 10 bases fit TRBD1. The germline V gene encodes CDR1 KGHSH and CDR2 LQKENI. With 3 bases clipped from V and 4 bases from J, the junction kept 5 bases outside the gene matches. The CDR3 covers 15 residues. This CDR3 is CASSPRQGALTEAFF. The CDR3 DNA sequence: TGTGCCAGCTCACCCCGACAGGGGGCTCTCACTGAAGCTTTCTTT.

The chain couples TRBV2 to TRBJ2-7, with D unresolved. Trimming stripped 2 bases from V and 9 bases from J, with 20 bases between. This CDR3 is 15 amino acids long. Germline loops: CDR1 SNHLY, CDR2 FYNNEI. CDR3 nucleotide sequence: TGTGCCAGCAGTGAACAAGTCGGCACCCTACAACCGCAGTACTTC. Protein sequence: CASSEQVGTLQPQYF.

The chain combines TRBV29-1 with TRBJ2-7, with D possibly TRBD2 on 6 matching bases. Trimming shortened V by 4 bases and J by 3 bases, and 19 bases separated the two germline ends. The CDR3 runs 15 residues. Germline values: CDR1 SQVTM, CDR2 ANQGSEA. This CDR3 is CSVGPRLGTNYEQYF. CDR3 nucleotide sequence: TGCAGCGTTGGACCCCGACTAGGAACTAACTACGAGCAGTACTTC.